This T cell receptor (beta chain) was recovered during a study of post-analysis software for immune sequencing data. Study in general: Courses of disease covered relapsing-remitting, secondary progressive and progressive-relapsing multiple sclerosis.

As to this clonotype: What it binds is not known. A much bigger clone sits one base away, suggesting this may be a read error.

J gave up 13 bases and V 6 bases, and 18 bases lay outside the gene matches. CDR3 length: 16 amino acids. Per the germline V gene, CDR1 is SGHAT and CDR2 is FQNNGV. Study-wide results and limits: There were five TRBV segments more frequent in patients than controls, and TRBV5-6, TRBV5-1 and TRBV20-1 were among them. Multiple sclerosis patients had significantly lower normalized Chao1 diversity than controls.

Each TCR beta cDNA library carried unique molecular identifiers. T cells numbering roughly 0.85 to 10 million gave rise to some 520,000 cDNA molecules. TCRdb reanalysed the PCR reads using MiXCR and keeps one entry per CDR3 protein. Here the sample spans a few hundred thousand distinct CDR3 sequences, 36% being singletons. The sample was blood. The clonotype was recovered from a girl aged 10 to 17 with multiple sclerosis. The genes are TRBV11-2 and TRBJ2-1, with TRBD1 identical over 10 bases. This CDR3 is CASRDGTGVGQETQFF. In DNA form, the CDR3 reads TGTGCCAGCAGAGATGGGACAGGGGTCGGGCAAGAGACCCAGTTCTTC.